This TCR beta chain was observed in a study of OX40 agonist ivuxolimab in advanced cancers. Study observations and caveats: At 0.1 to 3.0 mg/kg and by week 6, clonal expansion occurred in CD4+ and CD8+ blood T cells.

V lost 2 bases and J lost 3, with 8 bases in between. Germline values: CDR1 SGHRS, CDR2 YFSETQ. The CDR3 runs 13 residues. Produced via immunoSEQ multiplex PCR; TCRdb's table is partial and in-frame only. This sample has about 90,000 clones; around 90% occur once, and the top ten carry approximately 1.5%. With regard to this clone: Its antigen remains unidentified. Different DNA sequences within this sample yield the same CDR3.

The receptor's source is an adult with an advanced solid tumor such as melanoma, head and neck, liver or kidney cancer. The rearrangement uses TRBV5-1 and TRBJ2-5, with D unclear. The sequenced sample was CD4+ or CD8+ T cells sorted from blood, obtained in a trial of the OX40 agonist ivuxolimab. The CDR3 region is CASSLGSEETQYF. The CDR3 nucleotides are TGCGCCAGCAGCTTAGGGTCAGAAGAGACCCAGTACTTC.